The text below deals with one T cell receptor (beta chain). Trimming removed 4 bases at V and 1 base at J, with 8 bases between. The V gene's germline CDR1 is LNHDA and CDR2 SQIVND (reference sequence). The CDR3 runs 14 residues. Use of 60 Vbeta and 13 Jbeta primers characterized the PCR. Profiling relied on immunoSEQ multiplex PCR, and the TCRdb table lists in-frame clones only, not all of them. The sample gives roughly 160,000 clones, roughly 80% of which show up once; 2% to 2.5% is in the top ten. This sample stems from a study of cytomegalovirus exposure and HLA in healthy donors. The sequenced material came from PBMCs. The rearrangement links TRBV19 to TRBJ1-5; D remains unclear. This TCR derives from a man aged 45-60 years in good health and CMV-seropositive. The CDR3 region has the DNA TGTGCCAGTAGTACCCGAGGGAGCAATCAGCCCCAGCATTTT. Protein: CASSTRGSNQPQHF.